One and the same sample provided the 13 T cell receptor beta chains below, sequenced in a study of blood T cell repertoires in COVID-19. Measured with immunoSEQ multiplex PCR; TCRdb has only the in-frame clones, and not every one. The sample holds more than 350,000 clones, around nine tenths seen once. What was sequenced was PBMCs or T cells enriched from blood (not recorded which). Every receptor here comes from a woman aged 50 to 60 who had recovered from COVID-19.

The CDR3 protein is CASSLWTGTDGYTF. CDR3 DNA sequence: TGTGCCAGCAGCTTGTGGACTGGAACCGATGGCTACACCTTC. The rearrangement joins TRBV5-6 to TRBJ1-2, with no clear D. V was clipped by 1 base and J by 6 bases, with 13 bases between them. The CDR3 has 14 amino acids. The V gene's germline CDR1 is SGHDT and CDR2 YYEEEE.

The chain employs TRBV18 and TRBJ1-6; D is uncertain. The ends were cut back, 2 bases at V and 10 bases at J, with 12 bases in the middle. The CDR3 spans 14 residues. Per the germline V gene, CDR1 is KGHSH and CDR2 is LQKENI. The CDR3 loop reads CASSPDSSGSPLHF. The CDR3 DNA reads TGTGCCAGCTCACCAGATTCGTCCGGGTCACCCCTCCACTTT.

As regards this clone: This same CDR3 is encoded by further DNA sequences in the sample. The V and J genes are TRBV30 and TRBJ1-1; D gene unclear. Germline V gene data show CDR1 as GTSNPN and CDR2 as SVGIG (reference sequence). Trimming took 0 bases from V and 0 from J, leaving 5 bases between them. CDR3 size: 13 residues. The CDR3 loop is CAWSVTVNTEAFF. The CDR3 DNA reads TGTGCCTGGAGTGTAACAGTGAACACTGAAGCTTTCTTT.

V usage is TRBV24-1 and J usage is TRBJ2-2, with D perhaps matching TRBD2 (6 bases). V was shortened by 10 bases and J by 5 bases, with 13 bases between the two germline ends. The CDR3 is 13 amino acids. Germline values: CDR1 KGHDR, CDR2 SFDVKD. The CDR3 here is CATGRRETGELFF. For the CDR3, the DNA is TGTGCCACGGGTAGACGGGAGACCGGGGAGCTGTTTTTT.

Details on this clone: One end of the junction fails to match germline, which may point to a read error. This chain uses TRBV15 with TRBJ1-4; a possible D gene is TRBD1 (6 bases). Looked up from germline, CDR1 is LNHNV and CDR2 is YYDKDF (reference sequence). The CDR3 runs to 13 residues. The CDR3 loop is CATSTGGREKLFF. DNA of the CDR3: TGTGCCACGAGCACGGGGGGCCGGGAAAAACTGTTTTTT.

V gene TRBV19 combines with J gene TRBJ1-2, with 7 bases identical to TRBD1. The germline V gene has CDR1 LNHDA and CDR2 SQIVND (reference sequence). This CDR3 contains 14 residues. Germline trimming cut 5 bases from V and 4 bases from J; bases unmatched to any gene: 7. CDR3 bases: TGTGCCAGTAGTCTCACGGGACAGCTCTATGGCTACACCTTC. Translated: CASSLTGQLYGYTF.

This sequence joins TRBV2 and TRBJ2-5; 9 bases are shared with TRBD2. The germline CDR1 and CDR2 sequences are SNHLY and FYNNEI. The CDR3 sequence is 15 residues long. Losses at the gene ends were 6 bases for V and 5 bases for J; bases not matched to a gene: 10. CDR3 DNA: TGTGCCAGCAGAAGGACTAGCGTCCTGGGGGAGACCCAGTACTTC. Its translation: CASRRTSVLGETQYF.

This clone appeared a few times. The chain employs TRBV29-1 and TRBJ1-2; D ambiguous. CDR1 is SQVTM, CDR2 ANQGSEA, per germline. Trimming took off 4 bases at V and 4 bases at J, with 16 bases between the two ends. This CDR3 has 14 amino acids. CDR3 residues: CSVVATFSGYGYTF. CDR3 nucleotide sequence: TGCAGCGTTGTCGCCACGTTCAGTGGCTATGGCTACACCTTC.

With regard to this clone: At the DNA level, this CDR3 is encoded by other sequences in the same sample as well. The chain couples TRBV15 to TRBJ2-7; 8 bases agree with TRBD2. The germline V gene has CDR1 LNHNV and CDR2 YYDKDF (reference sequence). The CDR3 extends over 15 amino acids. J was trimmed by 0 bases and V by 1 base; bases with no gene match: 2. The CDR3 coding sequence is TGTGCCACCAGCAGAGGCGGGGGGAGCTCCTACGAGCAGTACTTC. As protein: CATSRGGGSSYEQYF.

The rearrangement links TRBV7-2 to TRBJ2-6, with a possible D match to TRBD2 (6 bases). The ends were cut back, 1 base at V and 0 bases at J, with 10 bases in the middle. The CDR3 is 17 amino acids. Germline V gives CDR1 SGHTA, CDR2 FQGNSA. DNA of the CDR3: TGTGCCAGCAGCTTAGTAGGCGGGAACTCTGGGGCCAACGTCCTGACTTTC. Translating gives CASSLVGGNSGANVLTF.

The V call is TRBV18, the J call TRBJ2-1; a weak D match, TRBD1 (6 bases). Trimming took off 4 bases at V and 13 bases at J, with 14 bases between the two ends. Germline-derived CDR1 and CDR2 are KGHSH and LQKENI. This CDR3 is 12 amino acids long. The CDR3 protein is CASSRGVRGQFF. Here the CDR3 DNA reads TGTGCCAGCTCACGCGGTGTCAGGGGCCAGTTCTTC.

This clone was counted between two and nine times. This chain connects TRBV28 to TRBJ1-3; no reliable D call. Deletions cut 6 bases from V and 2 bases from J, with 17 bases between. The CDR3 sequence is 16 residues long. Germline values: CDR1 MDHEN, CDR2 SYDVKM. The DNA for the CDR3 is TGTGCCAGCAGCCCGGGAGGCCGCCTCCCTGGAAACACCATATATTTT. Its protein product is CASSPGGRLPGNTIYF.

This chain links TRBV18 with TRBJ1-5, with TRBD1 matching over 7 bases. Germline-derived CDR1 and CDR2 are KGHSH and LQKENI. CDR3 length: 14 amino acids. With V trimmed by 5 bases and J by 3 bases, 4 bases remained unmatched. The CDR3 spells CASSSTGLNQPQHF. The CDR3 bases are TGTGCCAGCTCATCGACAGGGCTCAATCAGCCCCAGCATTTT.